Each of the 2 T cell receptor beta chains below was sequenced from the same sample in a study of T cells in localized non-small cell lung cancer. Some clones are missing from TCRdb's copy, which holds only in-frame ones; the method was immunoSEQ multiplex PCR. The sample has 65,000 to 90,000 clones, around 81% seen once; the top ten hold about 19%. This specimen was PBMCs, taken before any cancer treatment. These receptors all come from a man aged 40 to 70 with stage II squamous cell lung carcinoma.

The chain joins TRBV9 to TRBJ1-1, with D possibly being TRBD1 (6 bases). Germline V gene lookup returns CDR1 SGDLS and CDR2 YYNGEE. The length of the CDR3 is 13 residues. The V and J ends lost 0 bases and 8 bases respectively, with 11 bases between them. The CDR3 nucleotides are TGTGCCAGCAGCGTAGCGGCACAGGGAGAAGCTTTCTTT. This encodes CASSVAAQGEAFF.

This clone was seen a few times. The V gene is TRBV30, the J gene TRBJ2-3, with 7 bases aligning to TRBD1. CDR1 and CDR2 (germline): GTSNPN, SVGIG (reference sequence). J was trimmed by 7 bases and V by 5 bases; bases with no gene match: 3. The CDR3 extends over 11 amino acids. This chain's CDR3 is CAWGTAYTQYF. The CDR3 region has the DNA TGTGCCTGGGGGACAGCCTATACGCAGTATTTT. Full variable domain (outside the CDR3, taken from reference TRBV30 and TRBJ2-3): SQTIHQWPATLVQPVGSPLSLECTVEGTSNPNLYWYRQAAGRGLQLLFYSVGIGQISSEVPQNLSASRPQDRQFILSSKKLLLSDSGFYLCAWGTAYTQYFGPGTRLTVL.